This TCR beta chain was sequenced for a study of control samples from healthy donors and cancer patients. The V segment lost 4 bases and the J segment 3 bases; nucleotides outside the gene matches: 3. Germline values: CDR1 LGHDT, CDR2 YNNKEL (reference sequence). The CDR3 has 14 amino acids. Sequencing was performed with immunoSEQ multiplex PCR; in TCRdb, only in-frame clones are kept and a portion is missing. The table includes 350,000 to 450,000 clones, roughly 90% detected once. This clonotype was obtained from a man aged 35 to 55 with head and neck cancer. V usage is TRBV3-1 (or the pseudogene TRBV3-2) and J usage is TRBJ2-1, with TRBD2 identical over 7 bases. What was sequenced was PBMCs. The DNA of the CDR3 is TGTGCCAGCAGCCCACAGCGGGACTACAATGAGCAGTTCTTC. As protein: CASSPQRDYNEQFF.